This TCR beta chain stems from a study of OX40 agonist ivuxolimab in advanced cancers. Study background: In this trial design, patients received ivuxolimab intravenously at 0.01 to 10 mg/kg every 2 weeks. The dose-escalation group included hepatocellular carcinoma, melanoma, renal cell carcinoma and head and neck cancer.

Profiled with immunoSEQ multiplex PCR; TCRdb holds only in-frame clones, not every one. The sample records about 68,000 clones, 65% to 90% being singletons. The CDR3 spans 11 residues. The germline gives CDR1 SGHTA, CDR2 FQGNSA. The V segment lost 7 bases and the J segment 6 bases; nucleotides outside the gene matches: 3. Patients were ineligible given autoimmune disease history or systemic immunosuppression. The chain carries TRBV7-2 and TRBJ2-7, with 7 bases fitting TRBD1. Sequencing used CD4+ or CD8+ T cells sorted from blood, obtained in a trial of the OX40 agonist ivuxolimab. The receptor's source is an adult with an advanced solid tumor such as melanoma, head and neck, liver or kidney cancer. The CDR3 spells CASNSGGEQYF. CDR3 DNA sequence: TGTGCCAGCAACTCAGGGGGCGAGCAGTACTTC.